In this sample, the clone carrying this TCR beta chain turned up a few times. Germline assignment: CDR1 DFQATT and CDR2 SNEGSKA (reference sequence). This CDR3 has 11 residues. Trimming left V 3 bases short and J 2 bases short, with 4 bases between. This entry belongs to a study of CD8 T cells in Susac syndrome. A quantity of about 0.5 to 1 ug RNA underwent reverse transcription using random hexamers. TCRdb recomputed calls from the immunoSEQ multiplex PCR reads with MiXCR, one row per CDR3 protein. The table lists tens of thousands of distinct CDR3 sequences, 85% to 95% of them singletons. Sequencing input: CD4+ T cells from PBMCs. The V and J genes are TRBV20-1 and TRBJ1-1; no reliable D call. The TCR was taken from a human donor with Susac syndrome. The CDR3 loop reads CSARRNTEAFF. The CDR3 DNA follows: TGCAGTGCTAGGCGAAACACTGAAGCTTTCTTT.